The rows below give T cell receptor beta chains drawn from one sample of a study of early stage breast cancer tumors. Assay: immunoSEQ multiplex PCR; the TCRdb copy retains only in-frame clones and omits some. The data show tens of thousands of clones, with 80% seen just once and roughly 13% held by the top ten. Input material: blood. The source of these receptors is a person aged 55 to 75 with breast cancer. The CDR3 runs from the conserved cysteine through the conserved F or W. A D gene is named only where the DNA matches it firmly. Some rows have no size entry. The others give once, few or many, or a class for an expanded clone.

v_gene: TRBV5-4
abundance: -
d_gene: TRBD1
j_gene: TRBJ2-5
CDR3nt: TGTGCCAGCAGCTTGGATCAGGGGGCGATGCGAGAGACCCAGTACTTC
CDR3aa: CASSLDQGAMRETQYF

v_gene: TRBV30
abundance: -
d_gene: -
j_gene: TRBJ2-3
CDR3nt: TGTGCCTGGAGTTTCGACAACAGCTTCTCCACAGATACGCAGTATTTT
CDR3aa: CAWSFDNSFSTDTQYF

v_gene: TRBV7-8
abundance: -
d_gene: TRBD1
j_gene: TRBJ2-1
CDR3nt: TGTGCCAGCAGCTCAGGGACAGGGGGTCCATTCAATGAGCAGTTCTTC
CDR3aa: CASSSGTGGPFNEQFF

v_gene: TRBV4-1
abundance: once
d_gene: TRBD2
j_gene: TRBJ2-7
CDR3nt: TGCGCCAGCAGCCAAGATCTTGCTAGCGGAACCTACGAGCAGTACTTC
CDR3aa: CASSQDLASGTYEQYF

v_gene: TRBV9
abundance: -
d_gene: TRBD1
j_gene: TRBJ2-1
CDR3nt: TGTGCCAGCAGCCTGGGGACAGGGCGGAATGAGCAGTTCTTC
CDR3aa: CASSLGTGRNEQFF

v_gene: TRBV5-1
abundance: -
d_gene: TRBD1
j_gene: TRBJ2-7
CDR3nt: TGCGCCAGCAGCGGGATTGGACAGGGTGGCGAGCAGTACTTC
CDR3aa: CASSGIGQGGEQYF

v_gene: TRBV6-5
abundance: -
d_gene: -
j_gene: TRBJ2-2
CDR3nt: TGTGCCAGCAGTTACCCGCAGGGCAAGAACACCGGGGAGCTGTTTTTT
CDR3aa: CASSYPQGKNTGELFF

v_gene: TRBV2
abundance: once
d_gene: TRBD1
j_gene: TRBJ1-1
CDR3nt: TGTGCCAGCAGATCCGGGACAGCTGCTTTCACTGAAGCTTTCTTT
CDR3aa: CASRSGTAAFTEAFF

v_gene: TRBV20-1
abundance: -
d_gene: -
j_gene: TRBJ2-7
CDR3nt: TGCAGTGGGGAGGACACCAACGAGCAGTACTTC
CDR3aa: CSGEDTNEQYF

v_gene: TRBV28
abundance: -
d_gene: -
j_gene: TRBJ1-3
CDR3nt: TGTGCCAGCAGCGGTTTTCGCTCTGGAAACACCATATATTTT
CDR3aa: CASSGFRSGNTIYF

v_gene: TRBV13
abundance: -
d_gene: -
j_gene: TRBJ2-7
CDR3nt: TGTGCCAGCAGCTTAGGGGCCAGTACCTACGAGCAGTACTTC
CDR3aa: CASSLGASTYEQYF

v_gene: TRBV7-8
abundance: once
d_gene: TRBD2
j_gene: TRBJ2-5
CDR3nt: TGTGCCAGCAGCTCCGGACTAGCGGGACTAGAGACCCAGTACTTC
CDR3aa: CASSSGLAGLETQYF

v_gene: TRBV30
abundance: few
d_gene: TRBD2
j_gene: TRBJ2-1
CDR3nt: TGTGCCTGGAGTTCGGGACTAAGGGCTCCGTTCTTC
CDR3aa: CAWSSGLRAPFF

v_gene: TRBV28
abundance: -
d_gene: -
j_gene: TRBJ1-2
CDR3nt: TGTGCCACCCGGTCGGACTATGGCTACACCTTC
CDR3aa: CATRSDYGYTF

v_gene: TRBV7-3
abundance: -
d_gene: TRBD2
j_gene: TRBJ2-7
CDR3nt: TGTGCCAGCAGCTTGACGGGAGGGAACTCCTACGAGCAGTACTTC
CDR3aa: CASSLTGGNSYEQYF

v_gene: TRBV7-9
abundance: -
d_gene: -
j_gene: TRBJ2-2
CDR3nt: TGTGCCAGTTCGGGACTCCTCGCCGGGGAGCTGTTTTTT
CDR3aa: CASSGLLAGELFF

v_gene: TRBV7-8
abundance: -
d_gene: -
j_gene: TRBJ1-5
CDR3nt: TGTGCCAGCAGCTTAATAGAATATAGCAATCAGCCCCAGCATTTT
CDR3aa: CASSLIEYSNQPQHF

v_gene: TRBV19
abundance: once
d_gene: TRBD2
j_gene: TRBJ2-3
CDR3nt: TGTGCCAGTAGTAAGGGAGGGTGGACTGGGGATACGCAGTATTTT
CDR3aa: CASSKGGWTGDTQYF

v_gene: TRBV7-2
abundance: -
d_gene: TRBD1
j_gene: TRBJ1-2
CDR3nt: TGTGCCAGCAGCGGCTCGACAGGGGGCTATGGCTACACCTTC
CDR3aa: CASSGSTGGYGYTF

v_gene: TRBV6-5
abundance: once
d_gene: -
j_gene: TRBJ2-1
CDR3nt: TGTGCCAGCACCAACGTAGGGACATACAATGAGCAGTTCTTC
CDR3aa: CASTNVGTYNEQFF

v_gene: TRBV12-5
abundance: once
d_gene: -
j_gene: TRBJ2-5
CDR3nt: TGTGCTAGTGGTTTCGGGGGTACCCAAGAGACCCAGTACTTC
CDR3aa: CASGFGGTQETQYF

v_gene: TRBV9
abundance: -
d_gene: -
j_gene: TRBJ2-2
CDR3nt: TGTGCCAGCAGCCCTCTAGCGAGTCCGAACACCGGGGAGCTGTTTTTT
CDR3aa: CASSPLASPNTGELFF

v_gene: TRBV2
abundance: once
d_gene: -
j_gene: TRBJ2-7
CDR3nt: TGTGCCAGCAGTGTCCAGGGGTACGAGCAGTACTTC
CDR3aa: CASSVQGYEQYF

v_gene: TRBV30
abundance: -
d_gene: TRBD2
j_gene: TRBJ2-7
CDR3nt: TGTGCCTGGAGGGTCATCGGGAGGGGCGGTCGGGACGAGCAGTACTTC
CDR3aa: CAWRVIGRGGRDEQYF

v_gene: TRBV18
abundance: -
d_gene: -
j_gene: TRBJ2-2
CDR3nt: TGTGCCAGCTCACCCGGGACTCAACTCACCGGGGAGCTGTTTTTT
CDR3aa: CASSPGTQLTGELFF

v_gene: TRBV29-1
abundance: -
d_gene: TRBD1
j_gene: TRBJ2-5
CDR3nt: TGCAGCGCCGACCCTGGGACAGGGGAGTTTGAGACCCAGTACTTC
CDR3aa: CSADPGTGEFETQYF